The next 13 T cell receptor beta chains were all read from a single sample in a study of T cell clonality in common variable immunodeficiency. Measured with immunoSEQ multiplex PCR; TCRdb has only the in-frame clones, and not every one. The specimen has under 35,000 clones, none found just once. The sequenced sample consisted of peripheral blood mononuclear cells. The receptor source for this set is a person aged 18 to 70 in good health.

This clone came up many times. The DNA ends 3 residues before the CDR3 does, and the rest of the CDR3 is filled in from the germline J gene. The rearrangement links TRBV7-2 to TRBJ2-3; no clear D gene. Trimming removed 3 bases from V and 4 bases from J, with 8 bases in between. The germline V gene encodes CDR1 SGHTA and CDR2 FQGNSA. CDR3 length: 13 amino acids. CDR3 loop: CASSFQVADTQYF. The sequenced part of the CDR3 DNA is TGTGCCAGCAGCTTTCAGGTTGCAGATACG.

Only a few counts were recorded for this clone. The read ends 3 residues before the CDR3 terminus; that terminus is restored from the germline J gene. V gene TRBV25-1 combines with J gene TRBJ2-2, with 7 bases aligning to TRBD1. In germline, CDR1 is MGHDK, CDR2 SYGVNS. J lost 5 bases, V lost 2 bases, and 8 bases had no gene match. The length of the CDR3 is 16 residues. CDR3 bases read: TGTGCCAGCAGTGAAGATGGGGCAGGGGGAACCGGGGAG. Its translation: CASSEDGAGGTGE. The CDR3 as a whole reads CASSEDGAGGTGELFF. The variable domain in full, with the rest retrieved from reference TRBV25-1 and TRBJ2-2, is EADIYQTPRYLVIGTGKKITLECSQTMGHDKMYWYQQDPGMELHLIHYSYGVNSTEKGDLSSESTVSRIRTEHFPLTLESARPSHTSQYLCASSEDGAGGTGELFFGEGSRLTVL.

At least ten counts were recorded for this clone. The read gets to within 3 residues of the CDR3 end, and the germline J gene fills in the rest. The chain links TRBV2 to TRBJ1-6, with D unresolved. Trimming removed 8 bases at V and 8 bases at J, with 10 bases between. This CDR3 comprises 12 residues. CDR1 is SNHLY, CDR2 FYNNEI, per germline. Incomplete CDR3 DNA: TGTGCCAGCTACATTGAGGATTCACCC. It yields the protein CASYIEDSP. The entire CDR3 sequence reads CASYIEDSPLHF.

Ten or more counts support this clone. The read is 3 residues too short to cover the CDR3 end, so that end is filled in from the germline J gene. V usage is TRBV2 and J usage is TRBJ2-5; 9 nucleotides agree with TRBD1. The length of the CDR3 is 13 residues. CDR1 SNHLY and CDR2 FYNNEI come from the germline V gene. The V and J ends lost 8 bases and 4 bases, in that order; junction bases with no gene match: 5. CDR3 DNA, as far as it was read: TGTGCCAGCCGGGACAGGGCTAGAGAGACC. Translation: CASRDRARET. The full CDR3 is CASRDRARETQYF.

This clone has ten or more counts. The read ends 3 residues early relative to the CDR3; the germline J gene fills the gap. The genes are TRBV2 and TRBJ2-7; the match to TRBD2 covers 7 bases. Germline-derived CDR1 and CDR2 are SNHLY and FYNNEI. The J segment lost 1 base and the V segment lost 4 bases, leaving 10 bases of the junction unmatched. The CDR3 runs to 16 residues. The sequenced CDR3 bases are TGTGCCAGCAGTGCTCCTCGGTCTAGCGGTTCCTACGAG. Protein sequence: CASSAPRSSGSYE. The complete CDR3 sequence is CASSAPRSSGSYEQYF.

Concerning this clone itself: The CDR3 goes on 3 residues after the read ends, and that part is filled in from the germline J gene. This chain uses TRBV5-8 with TRBJ2-3; D uncertain. The germline CDR1 and CDR2 sequences are SGHTS and YDEGEE. This CDR3 is built from 15 residues. Trimming removed 0 bases at V and 2 bases at J, with 10 bases between. The sequenced part of the CDR3 DNA is TGTGCCAGCAGCTTGGGGCTAGACTTCACAGATACG. Amino acids: CASSLGLDFTDT. The full CDR3 sequence reads CASSLGLDFTDTQYF.

In its sample, this clone was seen a few times. The read ends 3 residues before the CDR3 terminus; that terminus is restored from the germline J gene. V and J are TRBV5-1 and TRBJ2-5; 11 bases align to TRBD1. CDR3 size: 14 residues. The V segment lost 1 base and the J segment 7 bases; nucleotides outside the gene matches: 3. Germline-derived CDR1 and CDR2 are SGHRS and YFSETQ. CDR3 residues: CASSLSGQGGTQYF. CDR3 DNA (partial): TGCGCCAGCAGCTTGTCGGGACAGGGGGGGACC.

This clone was recorded at least ten times. Read sequence stops 3 residues before the CDR3 end, and the germline J gene provides the missing end. The V gene is TRBV29-1, the J gene TRBJ1-2, with D perhaps TRBD1 (6 bases). CDR1 and CDR2 from the germline V gene are SQVTM and ANQGSEA. The CDR3 is made up of 14 amino acids. V lost 1 base to trimming and J lost 4 bases, with 13 bases between them. CDR3 DNA, as far as it was read: TGCAGCGTTGAAGGACAGGAATTAGGCTATGGC. Its translation: CSVEGQELGYG. The entire CDR3 is CSVEGQELGYGYTF.

This clone was seen at least ten times. Read data end 3 residues before the CDR3 end; the end is taken from the germline J gene. V is TRBV7-2 and J is TRBJ2-2, with 9 bases aligning to TRBD1. This CDR3 is 15 amino acids long. V gave up 5 bases and J gave up 6 bases; unmatched junction bases: 7. Germline lookup yields CDR1 SGHTA and CDR2 FQGNSA. The DNA read from the CDR3 is TGTGCCAGCAGCGAACAGGGGGCTCTCGCCGGGGAG. Amino acids: CASSEQGALAGE. The entire CDR3 sequence reads CASSEQGALAGELFF.

Remarks on this clone: The CDR3 is cut off 3 residues early in the read; its end comes from the germline J gene. The gene calls are TRBV11-2 and TRBJ2-1, with D perhaps matching TRBD2 (5 bases). The V gene's germline CDR1 is SGHAT and CDR2 FQNNGV. The V and J ends lost 4 bases and 6 bases respectively, with 16 bases between them. This CDR3 spans 15 amino acids. The DNA read from the CDR3 is TGTGCCAGCAGCTCCACGCGGGCTACCATCAATGAG. It codes for CASSSTRATINE. The full CDR3 protein reads CASSSTRATINEQFF.

This clone was observed a few times. The DNA ends 3 residues before the CDR3 does, and the rest of the CDR3 is filled in from the germline J gene. The rearrangement uses TRBV19 and TRBJ2-3, with a possible D match to TRBD2 (6 bases). Germline V gene data show CDR1 as LNHDA and CDR2 as SQIVND (reference sequence). The CDR3 loop spans 15 amino acids. The CDR3 spells CASSIEGAGSQPQYF. The CDR3 bases that were read are TGTGCCAGTAGTATAGAAGGGGCCGGGAGTCAGCCG.

This clone was found many times. The CDR3 end falls 3 residues outside the read, so it is completed with the germline J gene. J is TRBJ2-7 and V is TRBV7-9, with TRBD1 as a possible D gene (6 bases). Germline-derived CDR1 and CDR2 are SEHNR and FQNEAQ (reference sequence). The CDR3 covers 15 residues. V lost 5 bases and J 2 bases, leaving 16 bases between the germline ends. CDR3 in amino acids: CASSGGGQSTYEQYF. CDR3 DNA, as far as it was read: TGTGCCAGCAGCGGGGGCGGACAGTCCACCTACGAG.

Many counts were recorded for this clone. Read data end 3 residues before the CDR3 end; the end is taken from the germline J gene. The rearrangement uses TRBV20-1 and TRBJ2-5; TRBD1 agrees at 8 bases. CDR1 and CDR2 from the germline V gene are DFQATT and SNEGSKA (reference sequence). The V and J ends lost 6 bases and 1 base, in that order; junction bases with no gene match: 4. The CDR3 loop spans 13 amino acids. The CDR3 bases that were read are TGCAGTGCCTTCGACAGGGGCCAAGAGACC. This gives the protein CSAFDRGQET. In full, the CDR3 is CSAFDRGQETQYF.